This T cell receptor (beta chain) originates from a study of cytomegalovirus exposure and HLA in healthy donors. General observations from the study: Later analysis showed TCR association rates varying by HLA locus, highest for DRB1 and lowest for HLA-C. The authors later found most CMV-associated TCR beta chains appeared HLA-restricted. TCR beta V- and J-gene trimming was later associated with a missense DCLRE1C variant. Only CMV serostatus was available as immune exposure information.

It was with 60 Vbeta and 13 Jbeta primers that the PCR ran. The assay was immunoSEQ multiplex PCR, and TCRdb's table has in-frame clones only and misses some. The sample has fewer than 150,000 clones, about three quarters seen once; the top ten hold approximately 15%. This clone was seen once. Antigen unknown. From germline, CDR1 is MNHNS and CDR2 SASEGT. The V end was cut by 7 bases, the J end by 3 bases, with 10 bases between. CDR3 length equals 12 residues. This chain uses TRBV6-1 with TRBJ2-7; D call uncertain. The TCR originated in a human donor in good health. The sequencing input was PBMCs. This chain's CDR3 is CASTRLSYEQYF. CDR3 nucleotides: TGTGCCAGCACACGACTGAGCTACGAGCAGTACTTC.